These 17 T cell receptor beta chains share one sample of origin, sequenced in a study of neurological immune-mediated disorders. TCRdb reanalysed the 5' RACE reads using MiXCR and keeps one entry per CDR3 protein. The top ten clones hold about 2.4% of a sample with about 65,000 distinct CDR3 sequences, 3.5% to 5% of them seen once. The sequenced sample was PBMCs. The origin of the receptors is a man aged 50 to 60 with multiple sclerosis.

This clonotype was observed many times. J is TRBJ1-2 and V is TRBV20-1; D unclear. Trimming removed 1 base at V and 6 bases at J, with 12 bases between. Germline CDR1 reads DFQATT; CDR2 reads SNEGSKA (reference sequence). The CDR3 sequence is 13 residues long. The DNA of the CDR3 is TGCAGTGCTAGAGTAAATGTGGGAGATGGCTACACCTTC. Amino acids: CSARVNVGDGYTF.

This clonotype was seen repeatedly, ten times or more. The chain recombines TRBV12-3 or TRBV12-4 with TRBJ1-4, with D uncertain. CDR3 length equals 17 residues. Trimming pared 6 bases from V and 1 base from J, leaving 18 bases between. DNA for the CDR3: TGTGCCAGCAGCCCTCTCCATGGGCGGGAAACTAATGAAAAACTGTTTTTT. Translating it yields CASSPLHGRETNEKLFF.

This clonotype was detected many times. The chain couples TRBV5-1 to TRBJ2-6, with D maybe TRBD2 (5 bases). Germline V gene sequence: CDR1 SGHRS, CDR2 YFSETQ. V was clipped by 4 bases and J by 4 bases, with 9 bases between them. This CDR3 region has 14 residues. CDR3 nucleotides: TGCGCCAGCAGCGGGGAGAGAGGGGCCAACGTCCTGACTTTC. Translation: CASSGERGANVLTF.

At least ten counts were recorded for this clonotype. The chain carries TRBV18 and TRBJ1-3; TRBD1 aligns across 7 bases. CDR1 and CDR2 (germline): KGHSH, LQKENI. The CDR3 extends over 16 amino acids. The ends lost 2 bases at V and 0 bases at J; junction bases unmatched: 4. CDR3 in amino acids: CASSPETGTSGNTIYF. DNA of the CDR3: TGTGCCAGCTCACCAGAGACAGGGACCTCTGGAAACACCATATATTTT.

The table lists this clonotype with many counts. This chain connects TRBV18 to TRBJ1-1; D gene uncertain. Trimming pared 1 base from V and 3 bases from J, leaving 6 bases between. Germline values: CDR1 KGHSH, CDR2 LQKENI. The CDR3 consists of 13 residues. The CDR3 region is CASSPQGYTEAFF. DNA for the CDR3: TGTGCCAGCTCACCACAGGGTTACACTGAAGCTTTCTTT.

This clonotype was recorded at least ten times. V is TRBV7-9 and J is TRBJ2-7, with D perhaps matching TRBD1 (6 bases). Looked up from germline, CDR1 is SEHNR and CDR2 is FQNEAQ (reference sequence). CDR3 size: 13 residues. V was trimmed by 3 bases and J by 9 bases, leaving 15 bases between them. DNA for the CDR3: TGTGCCAGCAGCTTCAGAGGGGGTCCCGGGCAGTACGTC. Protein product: CASSFRGGPGQYV.

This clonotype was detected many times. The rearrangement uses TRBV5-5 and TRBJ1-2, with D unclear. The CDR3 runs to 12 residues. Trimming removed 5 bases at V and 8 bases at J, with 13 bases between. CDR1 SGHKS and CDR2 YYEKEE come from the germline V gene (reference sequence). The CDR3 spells CASRDGPRGYTF. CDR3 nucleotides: TGTGCCAGCAGGGACGGACCTAGAGGCTACACCTTC. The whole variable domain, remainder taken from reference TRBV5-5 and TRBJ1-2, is DAGVTQSPTHLIKTRGQQVTLRCSPISGHKSVSWYQQVLGQGPQFIFQYYEKEERGRGNFPDRFSARQFPNYSSELNVNALLLGDSALYLCASRDGPRGYTFGSGTRLTVV.

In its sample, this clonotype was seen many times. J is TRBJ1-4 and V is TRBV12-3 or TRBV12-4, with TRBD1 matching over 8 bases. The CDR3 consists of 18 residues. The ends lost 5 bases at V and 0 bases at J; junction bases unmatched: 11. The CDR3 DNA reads TGTGCCAGCAGTAGCCGGACAGGGTCGTTTCCAACTAATGAAAAACTGTTTTTT. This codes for CASSSRTGSFPTNEKLFF.

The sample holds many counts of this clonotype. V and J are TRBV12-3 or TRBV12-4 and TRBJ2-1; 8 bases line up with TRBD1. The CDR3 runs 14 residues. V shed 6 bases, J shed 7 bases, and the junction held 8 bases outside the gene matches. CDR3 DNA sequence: TGTGCCAGCAGCCGATGGACAGGGTGGAATGAGCAGTTCTTC. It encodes CASSRWTGWNEQFF.

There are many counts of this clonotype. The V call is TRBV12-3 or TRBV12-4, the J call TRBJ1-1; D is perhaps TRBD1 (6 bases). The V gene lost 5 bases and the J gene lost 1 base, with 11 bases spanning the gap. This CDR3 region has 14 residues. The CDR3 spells CASSEDRRNTEAFF. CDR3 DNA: TGTGCCAGCAGTGAAGACAGGAGGAACACTGAAGCTTTCTTT.

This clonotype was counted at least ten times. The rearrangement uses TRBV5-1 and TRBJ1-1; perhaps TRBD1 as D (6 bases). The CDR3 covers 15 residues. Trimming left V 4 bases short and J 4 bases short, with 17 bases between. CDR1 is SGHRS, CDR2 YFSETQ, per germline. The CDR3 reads CASSTGGGHVTEAFF. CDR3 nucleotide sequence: TGCGCCAGCAGCACCGGGGGGGGCCACGTCACTGAAGCTTTCTTT. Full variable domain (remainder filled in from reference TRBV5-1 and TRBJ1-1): KAGVTQTPRYLIKTRGQQVTLSCSPISGHRSVSWYQQTPGQGLQFLFEYFSETQRNKGNFPGRFSGRQFSNSRSEMNVSTLELGDSALYLCASSTGGGHVTEAFFGQGTRLTVV.

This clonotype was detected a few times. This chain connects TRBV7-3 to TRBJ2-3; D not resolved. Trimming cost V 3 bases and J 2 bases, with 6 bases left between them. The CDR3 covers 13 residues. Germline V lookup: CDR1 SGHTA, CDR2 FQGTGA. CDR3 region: CASSLTHTDTQYF. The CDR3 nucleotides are TGTGCCAGCAGCTTGACTCACACAGATACGCAGTATTTT.

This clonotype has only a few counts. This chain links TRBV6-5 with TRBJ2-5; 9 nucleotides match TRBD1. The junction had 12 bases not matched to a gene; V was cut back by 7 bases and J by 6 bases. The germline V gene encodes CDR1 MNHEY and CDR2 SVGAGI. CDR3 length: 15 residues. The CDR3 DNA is TGTGCCAGCACCCCTTCCCGGGACAGGGTGCAGACCCAGTACTTC. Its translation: CASTPSRDRVQTQYF.

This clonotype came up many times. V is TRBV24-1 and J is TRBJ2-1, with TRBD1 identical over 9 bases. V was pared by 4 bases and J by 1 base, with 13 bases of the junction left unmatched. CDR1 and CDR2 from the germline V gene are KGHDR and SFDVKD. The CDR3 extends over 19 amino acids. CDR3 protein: CATSESVGGGTGSYNEQFF. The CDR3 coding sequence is TGTGCCACCAGTGAATCGGTAGGGGGCGGGACAGGGTCCTACAATGAGCAGTTCTTC.

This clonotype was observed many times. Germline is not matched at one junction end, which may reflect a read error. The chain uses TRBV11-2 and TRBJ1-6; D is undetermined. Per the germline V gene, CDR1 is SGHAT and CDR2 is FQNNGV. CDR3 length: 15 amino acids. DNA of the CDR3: TGTGCCAGCAGCTTAGGGAGGGCTGGTAATTCACCCCTCAACTTT. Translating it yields CASSLGRAGNSPLNF.

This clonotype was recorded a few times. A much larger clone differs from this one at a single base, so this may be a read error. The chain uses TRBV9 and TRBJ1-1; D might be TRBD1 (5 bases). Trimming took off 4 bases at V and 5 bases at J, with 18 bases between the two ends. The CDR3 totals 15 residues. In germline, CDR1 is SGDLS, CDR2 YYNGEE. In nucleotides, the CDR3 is TGTGCCAGCAGCCCAGATGGGGGGACGGGGACTGAAGCTTTCTTT. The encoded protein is CASSPDGGTGTEAFF. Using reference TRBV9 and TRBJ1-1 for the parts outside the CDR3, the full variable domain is DSGVTQTPKHLITATGQRVTLRCSPRSGDLSVYWYQQSLDQGLQFLIQYYNGEERAKGNILERFSAQQFPDLHSELNLSSLELGDSALYFCASSPDGGTGTEAFFGQGTRLTVV.

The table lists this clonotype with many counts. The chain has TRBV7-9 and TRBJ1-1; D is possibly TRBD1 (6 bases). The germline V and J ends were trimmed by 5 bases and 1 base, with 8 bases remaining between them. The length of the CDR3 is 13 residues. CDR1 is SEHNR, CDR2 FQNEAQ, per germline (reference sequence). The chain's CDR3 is CASSGGRNTEAFF. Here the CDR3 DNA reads TGTGCCAGCAGCGGGGGCCGGAACACTGAAGCTTTCTTT.